One sample yielded the 7 T cell receptor beta chains listed below, sequenced in a study of blood T cell repertoires in COVID-19. The assay was immunoSEQ multiplex PCR, and TCRdb's table has in-frame clones only and misses some. This sample yields fewer than 200,000 clones, of which 70% to 90% are seen a single time; 7% to 10% belongs to the top ten. Sequenced material: peripheral blood. Every receptor here comes from a man aged 50 to 60 with active or convalescent COVID-19.

The gene calls are TRBV7-3 and TRBJ1-2; TRBD1 aligns across 8 bases. Trimming cost V 5 bases and J 4 bases; bases outside gene matches: 15. Germline CDR1 SGHTA, CDR2 FQGTGA. The CDR3 consists of 17 residues. CDR3 in amino acids: CASSPTSSGQGAYGYTF. CDR3 nucleotide sequence: TGTGCCAGCAGCCCCACCTCGTCAGGGCAGGGGGCCTATGGCTACACCTTC.

The chain is built from TRBV28 and TRBJ2-7; D possibly corresponds to TRBD1 (6 bases). This CDR3 region has 12 residues. CDR1 and CDR2 from the germline V gene are MDHEN and SYDVKM. V dropped 4 bases and J dropped 4 bases, with 8 bases sitting between them. The DNA of the CDR3 is TGTGCCAGCAGTTCCGACAGGTACGAGCAGTACTTC. It yields the protein CASSSDRYEQYF.

J is TRBJ2-2 and V is TRBV11-2; D is perhaps TRBD1 (5 bases). The length of the CDR3 is 14 residues. Germline V gives CDR1 SGHAT, CDR2 FQNNGV. V was trimmed by 6 bases and J by 1 base, leaving 9 bases between them. The CDR3 region is CASRDTLNTGELFF. CDR3 coding DNA: TGTGCCAGCAGGGACACCTTGAACACCGGGGAGCTGTTTTTT. Filled out from reference TRBV11-2 and TRBJ2-2, the complete variable domain reads EAGVAQSPRYKIIEKRQSVAFWCNPISGHATLYWYQQILGQGPKLLIQFQNNGVVDDSQLPKDRFSAERLKGVDSTLKIQPAKLEDSAVYLCASRDTLNTGELFFGEGSRLTVL.

This clone was counted once. This CDR3 is CASSPDGRLAGYTGELFF. DNA of the CDR3: TGCGCCAGCAGCCCTGACGGGAGGCTAGCGGGATACACCGGGGAGCTGTTTTTT. This chain connects TRBV4-1 to TRBJ2-2; TRBD2 agrees at 9 bases. The CDR3 has 18 amino acids. In germline, CDR1 is MGHRA, CDR2 YSYEKL. The V and J ends lost 4 bases and 3 bases, in that order; junction bases with no gene match: 12.

J is TRBJ1-5 and V is TRBV19; weak D call: TRBD1 (5 bases). Per germline, CDR1 LNHDA and CDR2 SQIVND (reference sequence). V lost 5 bases to trimming and J lost 3 bases, with 17 bases between them. The CDR3 is 16 amino acids. In nucleotides, the CDR3 is TGTGCCAGTAGTCCCCAGGGCCTTGGAAACAATCAGCCCCAGCATTTT. It yields the protein CASSPQGLGNNQPQHF.

V usage is TRBV6-5 and J usage is TRBJ1-5, with D perhaps matching TRBD1 (5 bases). CDR1 is MNHEY, CDR2 SVGAGI, per germline. This CDR3 has 14 amino acids. V was cut by 6 bases and J by 0 bases, with 9 bases left in between. The CDR3 region is CASRVGGSNQPQHF. CDR3 DNA: TGTGCCAGCAGGGTCGGGGGTAGCAATCAGCCCCAGCATTTT.

This chain links TRBV9 with TRBJ2-3; D is possibly TRBD1 (6 bases). There are 15 residues in the CDR3. Germline lookup yields CDR1 SGDLS and CDR2 YYNGEE. Trimming took off 0 bases at V and 2 bases at J, with 10 bases between the two ends. CDR3 residues: CASSVGGQTTDTQYF. DNA for the CDR3: TGTGCCAGCAGCGTAGGCGGACAGACCACAGATACGCAGTATTTT.